This T cell receptor beta chain was recovered during a study of cytomegalovirus exposure and HLA in healthy donors. Trimming removed 6 bases from V and 4 bases from J, with 23 bases in between. The CDR3 length is 17 residues. The germline gives CDR1 MDHEN, CDR2 SYDVKM. Regarding this clone: The target antigen is unknown.

Separation from the approximately 690-subject first cohort characterized the roughly 130-subject validation cohort, to which the donors belonged. Using immunoSEQ multiplex PCR, the repertoire was profiled, and TCRdb retains in-frame clones only, with some absent. This table has around 400,000 clones, 70% to 90% appearing once. Study-level points and caveats: A few of the chains that were CMV-associated were confirmed in vitro to be specific for CMV antigens. The study listed around 150 cytomegalovirus-associated TCR beta chains. First-cohort TCR clusters were later found to tend to co-occur in the roughly 120 validation repertoires.

Sequencing used PBMCs. The chain has TRBV28 and TRBJ2-3; TRBD1 might be the D (7 bases). The sequence was collected from a woman aged 18-35 years in good health and CMV-seronegative. CDR3 nucleotides: TGTGCCAGCAGGGCTTCCCCAGGAGGAGGGGGCCCAGATACGCAGTATTTT. Protein product: CASRASPGGGGPDTQYF.